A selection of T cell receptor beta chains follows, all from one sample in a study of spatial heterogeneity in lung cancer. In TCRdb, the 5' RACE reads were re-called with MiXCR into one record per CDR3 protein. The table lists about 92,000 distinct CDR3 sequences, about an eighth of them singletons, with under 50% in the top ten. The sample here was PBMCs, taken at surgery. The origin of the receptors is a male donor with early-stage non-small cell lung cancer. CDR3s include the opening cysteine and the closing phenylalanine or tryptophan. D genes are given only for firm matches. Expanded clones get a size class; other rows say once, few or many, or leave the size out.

TGTGCCAGCAGTGCGAACGATTTACAGGGGGCACACGGCTATGGCTACACCTTC	CASSANDLQGAHGYGYTF	TRBJ1-2	TRBV25-1	many	18	TRBD1
TGCGCCAGCAGTGAGCCAGGGATCCTAAGCTCCTACGAGCAGTACTTC	CASSEPGILSSYEQYF	TRBJ2-7	TRBV10-2	-	16	-
TGTGCCTGGGGGGGGACAGGCTACGAGCAGTACTTC	CAWGGTGYEQYF	TRBJ2-7	TRBV30	many	12	TRBD1
TGTGCCAGCCTAGGACAGCAGAACACCGGGGAGCTGTTTTTT	CASLGQQNTGELFF	TRBJ2-2	TRBV28	-	14	-
TGCAGTGCTAGACCCGGACAGTTCAATCAGCCCCAGCATTTT	CSARPGQFNQPQHF	TRBJ1-5	TRBV20-1	-	14	-
TGTGCCAGCAGCCCCCAGGGGACTGTATACAATGAGCAGTTCTTC	CASSPQGTVYNEQFF	TRBJ2-1	TRBV7-2	-	15	-
TGCAGTGCCCCGGGGCGACTAGCTACCAATGAGCAGTTCTTC	CSAPGRLATNEQFF	TRBJ2-1	TRBV20-1	few	14	TRBD2
TGCGCCAGCAGCCAAACACACTCGAGGAACACCGGGGAGCTGTTTTTT	CASSQTHSRNTGELFF	TRBJ2-2	TRBV4-1	-	16	-
TGCAGTGCATACGGGACTAGCGGGTACAATGAGCAGTTCTTC	CSAYGTSGYNEQFF	TRBJ2-1	TRBV20-1	-	14	TRBD2
TGTGCCAGCAGTTTATCTAGCAGGGGGGAAGATACGCAGTATTTT	CASSLSSRGEDTQYF	TRBJ2-3	TRBV27	-	15	-
TGCAGTGCTTTGACAGGGAGGTACAATGAGCAGTTCTTC	CSALTGRYNEQFF	TRBJ2-1	TRBV20-1	-	13	-
TGTGCCAGCAGGACTAGCGGAAAGACCCAGTACTTC	CASRTSGKTQYF	TRBJ2-5	TRBV6-1	-	12	TRBD2
TGTGCCAGCAGTTCCACGGGGGGCGCCGTCGAAAAACTGTTTTTT	CASSSTGGAVEKLFF	TRBJ1-4	TRBV12-3/TRBV12-4	few	15	-
TGTGCCAGCCCCTGGGGGGGTTCAAATTCACCCCTCCACTTT	CASPWGGSNSPLHF	TRBJ1-6	TRBV21-1	-	14	-
TGTGCCAGCGCCAATCCCTTCTACGAGCAGTACTTC	CASANPFYEQYF	TRBJ2-7	TRBV28	-	12	-
TGTGCCTCCACACGGGGGTCCTACGAGCAGTACTTC	CASTRGSYEQYF	TRBJ2-7	TRBV30	few	12	-
TGTGCCAGCACTCAACGTGAAAAACTGTTTTTT	CASTQREKLFF	TRBJ1-4	TRBV12-3/TRBV12-4	few	11	-
TGTGCCAGCAGGATAGCGTATAGCACAGATACGCAGTATTTT	CASRIAYSTDTQYF	TRBJ2-3	TRBV27	few	14	-
TGTGCCAAAAAGATTGGGCGGGGGGCCTCAGATACGCAGTATTTT	CAKKIGRGASDTQYF	TRBJ2-3	TRBV7-2	-	15	TRBD2
TGCAGTGCAAAAGTCCGGAGCCTCAATTCACCCCTCCACTTT	CSAKVRSLNSPLHF	TRBJ1-6	TRBV20-1	few	14	-
TGTGCCAGCAGACCCGGGGGAGGACAGGGTTTTCAGCCCCAGCATTTT	CASRPGGGQGFQPQHF	TRBJ1-5	TRBV12-3/TRBV12-4	few	16	TRBD1
TGCAGTGCTACCGGACCCGGCGAGGAGACCCAGTACTTC	CSATGPGEETQYF	TRBJ2-5	TRBV20-1	few	13	-
TGTGCCACGCGGACGGGCTCCTACAATGAGCAGTTCTTC	CATRTGSYNEQFF	TRBJ2-1	TRBV15	many	13	-
TGTGCCAGCAGACCTGGACAGGGGGTCCTCTACGAGCAGTACTTC	CASRPGQGVLYEQYF	TRBJ2-7	TRBV5-6	-	15	TRBD1
TGCGCCAGCAGCGGGGGCGGTGGGAGGGCCAGCTCCTACAATGAGCAGTTCTTC	CASSGGGGRASSYNEQFF	TRBJ2-1	TRBV5-1	-	18	-
TGTGCCAGCAGCTTAGCGCGGGAGACCCAGTACTTC	CASSLARETQYF	TRBJ2-5	TRBV7-2	many	12	-
TGTGCCATCAGTGAGTCGACATCTGGGGCCAACGTCCTGACTTTC	CAISESTSGANVLTF	TRBJ2-6	TRBV10-3	many	15	-
TGTGCCAGCTCACCACCGACATCAGAGACCCAGTACTTC	CASSPPTSETQYF	TRBJ2-5	TRBV18	few	13	-
TGTGCCAGCAGCGTAGATCGGACGGACTCTGGAAACACCATATATTTT	CASSVDRTDSGNTIYF	TRBJ1-3	TRBV9	few	16	-
TGCAGTGCTAGAGTATCCCCTAGCGGGAAAGAGACCCAGTACTTC	CSARVSPSGKETQYF	TRBJ2-5	TRBV20-1	-	15	TRBD2
TGTGCCAGCAGCGCGCGGGACAGACGCTCTTTAAAGTACTTC	CASSARDRRSLKYF	TRBJ2-5	TRBV7-8	-	14	-
TGTGCCAGTAGATCACAGGGGGTCCTTCTCTCTGGGGCCAACGTCCTGACTTTC	CASRSQGVLLSGANVLTF	TRBJ2-6	TRBV19	-	18	TRBD1
TGCAGTGCTGGCGGGTTGGGGGGAGCTCAGTACTTC	CSAGGLGGAQYF	TRBJ2-7	TRBV20-1	-	12	-
TGTGCCTTGAGTGTAACTAGTCAAAACATTCAGTACTTC	CALSVTSQNIQYF	TRBJ2-4	TRBV30	-	13	-
TGCAGTGCTGATTCTGGCAGGGGGCTCGCAGATACGCAGTATTTT	CSADSGRGLADTQYF	TRBJ2-3	TRBV20-1	-	15	TRBD1
TGCGCCAGCAGCCAAGTCTGGGGAATCAATCAGCCCCAGCATTTT	CASSQVWGINQPQHF	TRBJ1-5	TRBV4-1	many	15	-
TGTGCCATCAGTGAGAGCGGGGAAGAGACCCAGTACTTC	CAISESGEETQYF	TRBJ2-5	TRBV10-3	few	13	TRBD2
TGTGCCAGCAGCTCCGGACAGGATGGCGAGCAGTACTTC	CASSSGQDGEQYF	TRBJ2-7	TRBV7-9	many	13	TRBD1
TGTGCCATCAGTGCTGGGGGGGCCGGGAATGAGCAGTTCTTC	CAISAGGAGNEQFF	TRBJ2-1	TRBV10-3	few	14	-
TGTGCCAGCAGCTTAGTGTCGGGGACAGAAGAGACCCAGTACTTC	CASSLVSGTEETQYF	TRBJ2-5	TRBV7-2	-	15	TRBD1
TGTGCCAGCAGATCTACAGGGTACCCTGAAGCTTTCTTT	CASRSTGYPEAFF	TRBJ1-1	TRBV7-9	-	13	-
TGTGCCAGCAGTTTACGGCGCGGGGAGACCCAGTACTTC	CASSLRRGETQYF	TRBJ2-5	TRBV27	-	13	-
TGCAGTGCTATGTCTGAAAAACTGTTTTTT	CSAMSEKLFF	TRBJ1-4	TRBV20-1	-	10	-
TGTGCCAGCGCCTTGGGACACTATGGCTACACCTTC	CASALGHYGYTF	TRBJ1-2	TRBV12-3/TRBV12-4	-	12	-
TGTGCCAGCAGACAAGATGGGGAGGGAACCGAAGCTTTCTTT	CASRQDGEGTEAFF	TRBJ1-1	TRBV7-9	-	14	-
TGTGCCAGCGGACTAGCGGGACTGAATGAGCAGTTCTTC	CASGLAGLNEQFF	TRBJ2-1	TRBV7-2	-	13	TRBD2
TGTGCCAGCAATCTGGGAAGGGGTACTGAAGCTTTCTTT	CASNLGRGTEAFF	TRBJ1-1	TRBV6-1	-	13	-